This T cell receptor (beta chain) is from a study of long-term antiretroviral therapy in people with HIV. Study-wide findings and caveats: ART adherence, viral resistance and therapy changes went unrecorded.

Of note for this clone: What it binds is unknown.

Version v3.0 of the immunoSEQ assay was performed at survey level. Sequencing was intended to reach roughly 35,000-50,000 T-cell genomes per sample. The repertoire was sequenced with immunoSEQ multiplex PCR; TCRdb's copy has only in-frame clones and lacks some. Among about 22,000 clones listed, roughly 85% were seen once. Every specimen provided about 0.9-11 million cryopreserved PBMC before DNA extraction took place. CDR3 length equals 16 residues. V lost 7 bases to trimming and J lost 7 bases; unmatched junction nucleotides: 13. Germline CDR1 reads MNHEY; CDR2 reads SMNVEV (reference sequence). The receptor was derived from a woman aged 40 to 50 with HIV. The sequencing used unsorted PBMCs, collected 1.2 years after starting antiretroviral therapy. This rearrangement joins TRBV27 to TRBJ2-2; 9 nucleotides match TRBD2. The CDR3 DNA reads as TGTGCCAGCAATGCCCGTAGCGGGAGAGTCGACGGGGAGCTGTTTTTT. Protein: CASNARSGRVDGELFF.